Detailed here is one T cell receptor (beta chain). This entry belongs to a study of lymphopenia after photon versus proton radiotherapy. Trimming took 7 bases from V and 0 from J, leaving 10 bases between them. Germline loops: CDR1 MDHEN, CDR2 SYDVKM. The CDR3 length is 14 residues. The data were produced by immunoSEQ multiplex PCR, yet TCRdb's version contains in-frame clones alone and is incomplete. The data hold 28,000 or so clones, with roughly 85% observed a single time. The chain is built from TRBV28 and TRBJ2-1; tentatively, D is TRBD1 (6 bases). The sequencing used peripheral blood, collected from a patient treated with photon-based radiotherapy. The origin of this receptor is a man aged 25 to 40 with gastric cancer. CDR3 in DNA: TGTGCCAGCATGAGGACAGTCTCCTACAATGAGCAGTTCTTC. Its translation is CASMRTVSYNEQFF.